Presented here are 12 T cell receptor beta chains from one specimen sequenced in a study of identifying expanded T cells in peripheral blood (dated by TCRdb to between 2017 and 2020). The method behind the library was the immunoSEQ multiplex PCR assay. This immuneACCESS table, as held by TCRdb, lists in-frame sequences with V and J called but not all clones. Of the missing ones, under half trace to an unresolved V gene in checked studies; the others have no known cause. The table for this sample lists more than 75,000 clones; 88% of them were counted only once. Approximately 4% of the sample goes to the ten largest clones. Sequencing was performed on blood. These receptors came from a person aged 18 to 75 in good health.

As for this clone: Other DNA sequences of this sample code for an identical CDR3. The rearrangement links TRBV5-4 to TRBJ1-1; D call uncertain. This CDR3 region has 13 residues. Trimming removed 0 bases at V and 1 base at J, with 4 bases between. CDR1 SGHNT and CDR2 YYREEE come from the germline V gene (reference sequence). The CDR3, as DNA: TGTGCCAGCAGCTTGGGGGGGAACACTGAAGCTTTCTTT. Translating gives CASSLGGNTEAFF.

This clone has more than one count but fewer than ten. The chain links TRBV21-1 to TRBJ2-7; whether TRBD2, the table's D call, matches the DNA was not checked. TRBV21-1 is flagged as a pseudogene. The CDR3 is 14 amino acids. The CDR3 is CASRRGGRGYEQYF. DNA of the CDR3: TGTGCCAGCAGAAGGGGAGGGAGAGGCTACGAGCAGTACTTC.

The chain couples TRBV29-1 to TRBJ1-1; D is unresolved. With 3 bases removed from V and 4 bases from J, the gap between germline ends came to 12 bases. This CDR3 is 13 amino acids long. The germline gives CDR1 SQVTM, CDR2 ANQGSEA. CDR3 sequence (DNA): TGCAGCGTTGATTATTTGGGCACCACTGAAGCTTTCTTT. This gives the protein CSVDYLGTTEAFF.

CDR3 in DNA: TGTGCCAGTAGTGTGTCGGGACAGATGAACACTGAAGCTTTCTTT. Residues: CASSVSGQMNTEAFF. The rearrangement links TRBV19 to TRBJ1-1, with 7 nucleotides matching TRBD1. The CDR3 contains 15 residues. V lost 5 bases, J lost 0 bases, and 6 bases stayed unmatched. Germline CDR1 is LNHDA and CDR2 is SQIVND (reference sequence).

CDR3 in amino acids: CASSYAGTGVPDTQYF. DNA for the CDR3: TGTGCCAGCAGTTATGCCGGGACAGGGGTTCCAGATACGCAGTATTTT. V gene TRBV9 combines with J gene TRBJ2-3; TRBD1 matches 10 bases. Germline V gene data show CDR1 as SGDLS and CDR2 as YYNGEE. The ends lost 5 bases at V and 4 bases at J; junction bases unmatched: 10. CDR3 size: 16 residues.

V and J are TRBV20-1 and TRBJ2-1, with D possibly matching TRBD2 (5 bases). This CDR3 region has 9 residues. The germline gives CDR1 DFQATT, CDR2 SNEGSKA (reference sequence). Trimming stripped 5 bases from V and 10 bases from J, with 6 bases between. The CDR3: CSAEREQFF. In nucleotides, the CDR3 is TGCAGTGCTGAGCGGGAGCAGTTCTTC.

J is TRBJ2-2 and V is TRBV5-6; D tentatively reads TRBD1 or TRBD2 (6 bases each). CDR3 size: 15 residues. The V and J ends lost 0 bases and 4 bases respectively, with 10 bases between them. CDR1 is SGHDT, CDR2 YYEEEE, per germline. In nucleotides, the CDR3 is TGTGCCAGCAGCTTGGCCGGGGGCGGCACCGGGGAGCTGTTTTTT. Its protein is CASSLAGGGTGELFF. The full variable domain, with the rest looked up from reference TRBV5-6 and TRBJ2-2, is DAGVTQSPTHLIKTRGQQVTLRCSPKSGHDTVSWYQQALGQGPQFIFQYYEEEERQRGNFPDRFSGHQFPNYSSELNVNALLLGDSALYLCASSLAGGGTGELFFGEGSRLTVL.

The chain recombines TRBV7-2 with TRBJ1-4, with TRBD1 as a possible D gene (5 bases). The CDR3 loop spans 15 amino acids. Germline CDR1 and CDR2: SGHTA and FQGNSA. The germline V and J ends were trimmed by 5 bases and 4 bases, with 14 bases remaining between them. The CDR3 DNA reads TGTGCCAGCAGCACCCGGGGGGGAGGTAATGAAAAACTGTTTTTT. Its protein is CASSTRGGGNEKLFF.

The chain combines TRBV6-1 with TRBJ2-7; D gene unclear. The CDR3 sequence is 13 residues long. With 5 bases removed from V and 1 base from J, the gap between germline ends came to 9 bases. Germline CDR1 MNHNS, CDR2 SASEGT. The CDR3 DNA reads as TGTGCCAGCAGTACAGAAAATTCCTACGAGCAGTACTTC. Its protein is CASSTENSYEQYF.

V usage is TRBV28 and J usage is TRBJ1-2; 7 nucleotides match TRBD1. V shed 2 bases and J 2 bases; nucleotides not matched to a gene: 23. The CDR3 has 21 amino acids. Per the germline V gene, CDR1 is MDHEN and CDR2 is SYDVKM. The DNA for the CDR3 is TGTGCCAGCAGTTTAGGTAAACAAAGTCGGGACAGCACCGATCCGAACTATGGCTACACCTTC. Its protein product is CASSLGKQSRDSTDPNYGYTF.

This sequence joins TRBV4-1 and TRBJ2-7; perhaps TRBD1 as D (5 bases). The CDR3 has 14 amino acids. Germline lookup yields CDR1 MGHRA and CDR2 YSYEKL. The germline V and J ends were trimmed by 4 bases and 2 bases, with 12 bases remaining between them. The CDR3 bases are TGCGCCAGCAGCCTTTCTGGGGCCCCCTACGAGCAGTACTTC. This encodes CASSLSGAPYEQYF.

DNA of the CDR3: TGTGCCAGCAGTTTCGGGGATGAGCAGTTCTTC. Its protein is CASSFGDEQFF. The genes are TRBV27 and TRBJ2-1; TRBD2 might be the D (5 bases). Germline CDR1 is MNHEY and CDR2 is SMNVEV (reference sequence). The ends were cut back, 3 bases at V and 8 bases at J, with 5 bases in the middle. The CDR3 has 11 residues.